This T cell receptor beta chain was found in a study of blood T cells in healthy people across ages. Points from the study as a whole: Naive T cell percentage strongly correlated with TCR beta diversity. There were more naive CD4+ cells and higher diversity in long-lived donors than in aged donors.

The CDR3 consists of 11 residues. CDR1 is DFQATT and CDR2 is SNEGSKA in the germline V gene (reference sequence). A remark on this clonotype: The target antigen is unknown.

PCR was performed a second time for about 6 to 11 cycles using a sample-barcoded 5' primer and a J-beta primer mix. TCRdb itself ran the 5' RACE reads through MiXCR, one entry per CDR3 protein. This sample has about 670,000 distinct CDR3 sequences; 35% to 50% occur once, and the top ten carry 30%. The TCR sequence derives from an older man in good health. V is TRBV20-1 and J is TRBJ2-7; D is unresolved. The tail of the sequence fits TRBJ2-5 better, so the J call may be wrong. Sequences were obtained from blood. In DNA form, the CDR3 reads TGCAGTGCTAGTATAGCAAAGACCCAGTACTTC. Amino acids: CSASIAKTQYF.